Each of the 13 T cell receptor beta chains below was sequenced from the same sample in a study of T-cell memory formation after mild COVID-19 (dated by TCRdb to the early 2020s). Receptors were amplified or captured by 5' RACE. Sequenced using an Illumina NovaSeq 6000. TCRdb itself trimmed the public reads at Q25 with fastp, ran MiXCR and retained productive beta chains. Identical CDR3 protein sequences are pooled into one entry, listed with their most common genes and DNA. A total of about 180,000 distinct CDR3 sequences appear in this sample, more than 15% of them only once. Approximately 2.2% of the sample rests with the top ten. Material: PBMCs or a T cell subset sorted from them (not recorded which). The receptors were gathered from an adult woman who had mild COVID-19 (a few samples of this study predate the infection). The sample titles of this study are shuffled in the database, so cell type and time point are left out; the donor was told from shared clones.

V and J are TRBV9 and TRBJ1-2, with D hard to call. The germline V gene encodes CDR1 SGDLS and CDR2 YYNGEE. Trimming removed 0 bases from V and 0 bases from J, with 9 bases in between. CDR3 length equals 15 residues. This CDR3 is CASSVGRVANYGYTF. In DNA form, the CDR3 reads TGTGCCAGCAGCGTAGGCCGGGTGGCTAACTATGGCTACACCTTC.

The table lists this clonotype with a few counts. At one of its ends the junction is not consistent with the germline gene, which may arise from a read error. The chain recombines TRBV7-2 with TRBJ2-7; TRBD2 aligns across 9 bases. The CDR3 loop spans 15 amino acids. CDR1 is SGHTA, CDR2 FQGNSA, per germline. CDR3 coding DNA: TGTGCCAGCCTGACGCGGGAGGGCCTTTCCTACGGGCAGTACTTC. It yields the protein CASLTREGLSYGQYF.

This clonotype was seen only a few times. This chain uses TRBV5-1 with TRBJ1-2; 8 bases fit TRBD1. From germline, CDR1 is SGHRS and CDR2 YFSETQ. This CDR3 spans 13 amino acids. Unmatched junction bases numbered 5, after V lost 4 bases and J lost 6 bases. CDR3 region: CASSPRGLHGYTF. In DNA form, the CDR3 reads TGCGCCAGCAGCCCCAGGGGGCTCCATGGCTACACCTTC.

This clonotype has only a few counts. V is TRBV6-6 and J is TRBJ1-1; 8 bases are shared with TRBD1. CDR1 and CDR2 from the germline V gene are MNHNY and SVGAGI (reference sequence). CDR3 length: 14 amino acids. Unmatched junction bases numbered 5, after V lost 2 bases and J lost 6 bases. The CDR3 nucleotides are TGTGCCAGCAGTTACGGGACAGGCCTGCCTGAAGCTTTCTTT. It yields the protein CASSYGTGLPEAFF.

The chain couples TRBV2 to TRBJ1-4; a weak D match, TRBD1 (6 bases). Deletions cut 5 bases from V and 2 bases from J, with 9 bases between. Germline V gives CDR1 SNHLY, CDR2 FYNNEI. This CDR3 has 14 residues. The CDR3 nucleotides are TGTGCCAGCAGTTTACAGGGCACTAATGAAAAACTGTTTTTT. Its translation is CASSLQGTNEKLFF. The variable domain in full, completed from reference TRBV2 and TRBJ1-4, reads EPEVTQTPSHQVTQMGQEVILRCVPISNHLYFYWYRQILGQKVEFLVSFYNNEISEKSEIFDDQFSVERPDGSNFTLKIRSTKLEDSAMYFCASSLQGTNEKLFFGSGTQLSVL.

With respect to this clonotype: A read error may produce the germline difference seen at one junction end. The chain has TRBV6-2 or TRBV6-3 and TRBJ2-7; TRBD2 is a possible D gene (5 bases). Germline V gene sequence: CDR1 MNHEY, CDR2 SVGEGT. The CDR3 extends over 13 amino acids. In DNA, the CDR3 is TGTTCCAGCAGCGACCGGACTGACTACGAGCAGTACTTC. It specifies CSSSDRTDYEQYF.

This chain uses TRBV28 with TRBJ2-1; 7 bases map to TRBD2. The CDR3 has 16 residues. After removal of 0 bases from V and 5 bases from J, the junction contained 7 bases not matched to a gene. Germline V lookup: CDR1 MDHEN, CDR2 SYDVKM. The CDR3 DNA reads TGTGCCAGCAGTTTATGGGGGCGGGAGTGGAACAATGAGCAGTTCTTC. Translated, it gives CASSLWGREWNNEQFF.

This clonotype was counted only a few times. Here the CDR3 DNA reads TGTGCCAGCAGCCGGGCGACTGGGAACAATGAGCAGTTCTTC. This encodes CASSRATGNNEQFF. The genes are TRBV4-2 and TRBJ2-1; D is unclear. Germline CDR1 reads LGHNA; CDR2 reads YNFKEQ. This CDR3 is 14 amino acids long. Between the trimmed V and J ends, which lost 4 bases and 5 bases, there was a span of 12 bases.

There are a few counts of this clonotype. The chain links TRBV5-1 to TRBJ1-5; TRBD1 matches at 7 bases. The junction had 0 bases not matched to a gene; V was cut back by 1 base and J by 5 bases. CDR3 size: 13 residues. The germline V gene has CDR1 SGHRS and CDR2 YFSETQ. Here the CDR3 reads CASSLTGDQPQHF. The DNA for the CDR3 is TGCGCCAGCAGCTTGACAGGGGATCAGCCCCAGCATTTT.

Only a few counts were recorded for this clonotype. V is TRBV3-1 and J is TRBJ2-2; possible D gene TRBD1, 6 bases. With 7 bases removed from V and 6 bases from J, the gap between germline ends came to 18 bases. The germline CDR1 and CDR2 sequences are LGHDT and YNNKEL (reference sequence). The CDR3 contains 15 residues. CDR3 protein: CASTRGGSGAGELFF. The DNA of the CDR3 is TGTGCCAGCACCAGGGGTGGGAGCGGCGCCGGGGAGCTGTTTTTT.

This clonotype was seen repeatedly, ten times or more. The rearrangement uses TRBV4-3 and TRBJ2-5; D remains ambiguous. The V gene's germline CDR1 is LGHNA and CDR2 YSLEER. The V end lost 0 bases, the J end lost 4 bases, and 6 bases lay between the germline ends. The CDR3 covers 13 residues. DNA for the CDR3: TGCGCCAGCAGCCAAGATTTATCAGAGACCCAGTACTTC. This sequence encodes CASSQDLSETQYF.

This chain uses TRBV4-2 with TRBJ2-1; 9 bases match TRBD2. Germline CDR1 LGHNA, CDR2 YNFKEQ. The length of the CDR3 is 15 residues. The trim removed 1 base at V and 8 bases at J, leaving 6 bases unmatched. CDR3 in amino acids: CASSQVASGEYEQFF. In DNA form, the CDR3 reads TGTGCCAGCAGCCAAGTTGCTAGCGGGGAGTATGAGCAGTTCTTC.

Only a few counts were recorded for this clonotype. The chain couples TRBV12-3 or TRBV12-4 to TRBJ2-1, with a possible D match to TRBD2 (6 bases). The V and J ends lost 7 bases and 3 bases respectively, with 13 bases between them. The CDR3 spans 14 residues. For the CDR3, the DNA is TGTGCCAGCACCTTGGGAGGAGACTACAATGAGCAGTTCTTC. This codes for CASTLGGDYNEQFF.